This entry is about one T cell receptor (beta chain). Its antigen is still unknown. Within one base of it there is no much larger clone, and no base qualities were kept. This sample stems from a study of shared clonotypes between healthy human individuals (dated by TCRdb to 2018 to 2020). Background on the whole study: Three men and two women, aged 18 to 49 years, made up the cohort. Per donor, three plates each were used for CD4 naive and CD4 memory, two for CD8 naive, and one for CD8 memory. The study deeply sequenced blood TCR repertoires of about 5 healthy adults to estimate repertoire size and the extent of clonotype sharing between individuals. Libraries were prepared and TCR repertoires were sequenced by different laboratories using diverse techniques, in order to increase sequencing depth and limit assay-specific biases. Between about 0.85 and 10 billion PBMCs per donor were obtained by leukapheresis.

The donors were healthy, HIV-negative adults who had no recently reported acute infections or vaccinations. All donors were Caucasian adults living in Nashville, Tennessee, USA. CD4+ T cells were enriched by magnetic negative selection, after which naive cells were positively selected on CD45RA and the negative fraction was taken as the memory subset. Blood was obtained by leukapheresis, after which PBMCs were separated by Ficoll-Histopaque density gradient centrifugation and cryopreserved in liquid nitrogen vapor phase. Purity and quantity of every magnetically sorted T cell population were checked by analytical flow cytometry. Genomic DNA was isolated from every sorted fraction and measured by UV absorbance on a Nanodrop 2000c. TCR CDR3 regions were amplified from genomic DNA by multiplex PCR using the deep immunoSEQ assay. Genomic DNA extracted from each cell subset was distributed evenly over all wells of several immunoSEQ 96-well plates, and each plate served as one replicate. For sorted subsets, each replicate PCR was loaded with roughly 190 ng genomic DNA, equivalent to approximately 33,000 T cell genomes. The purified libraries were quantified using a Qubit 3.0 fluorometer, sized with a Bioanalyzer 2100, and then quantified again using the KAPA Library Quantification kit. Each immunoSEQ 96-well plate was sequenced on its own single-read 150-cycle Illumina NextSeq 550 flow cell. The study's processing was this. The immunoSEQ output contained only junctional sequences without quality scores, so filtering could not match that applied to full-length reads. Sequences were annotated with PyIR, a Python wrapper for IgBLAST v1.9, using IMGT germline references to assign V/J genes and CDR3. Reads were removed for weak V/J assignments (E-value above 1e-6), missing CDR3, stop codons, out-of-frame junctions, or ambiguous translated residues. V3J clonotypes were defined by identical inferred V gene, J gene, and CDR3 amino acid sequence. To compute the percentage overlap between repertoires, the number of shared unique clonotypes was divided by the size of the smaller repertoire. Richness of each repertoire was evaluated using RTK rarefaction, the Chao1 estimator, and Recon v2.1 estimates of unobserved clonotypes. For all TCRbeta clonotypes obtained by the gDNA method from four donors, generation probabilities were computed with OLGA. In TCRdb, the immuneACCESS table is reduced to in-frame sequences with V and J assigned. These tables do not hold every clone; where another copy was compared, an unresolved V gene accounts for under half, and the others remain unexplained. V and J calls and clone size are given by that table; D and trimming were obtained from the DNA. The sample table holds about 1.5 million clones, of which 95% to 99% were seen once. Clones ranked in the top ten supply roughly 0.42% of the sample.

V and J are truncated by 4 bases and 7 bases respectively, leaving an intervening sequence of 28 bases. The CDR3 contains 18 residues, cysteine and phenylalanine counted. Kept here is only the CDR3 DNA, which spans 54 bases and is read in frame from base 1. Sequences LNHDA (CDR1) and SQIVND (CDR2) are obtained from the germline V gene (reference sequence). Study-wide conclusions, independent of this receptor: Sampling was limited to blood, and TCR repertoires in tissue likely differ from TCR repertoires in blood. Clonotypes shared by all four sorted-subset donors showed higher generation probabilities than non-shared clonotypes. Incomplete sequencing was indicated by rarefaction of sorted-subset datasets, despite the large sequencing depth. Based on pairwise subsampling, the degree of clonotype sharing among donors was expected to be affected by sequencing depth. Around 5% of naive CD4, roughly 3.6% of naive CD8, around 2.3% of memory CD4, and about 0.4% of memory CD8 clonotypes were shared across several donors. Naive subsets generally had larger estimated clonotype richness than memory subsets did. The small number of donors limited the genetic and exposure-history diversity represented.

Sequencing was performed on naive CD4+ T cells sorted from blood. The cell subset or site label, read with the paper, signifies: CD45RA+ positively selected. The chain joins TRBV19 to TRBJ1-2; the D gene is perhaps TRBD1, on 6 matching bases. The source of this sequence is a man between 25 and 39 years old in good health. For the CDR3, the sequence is CASSTLRDAQGRRPGYTF. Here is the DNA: TGTGCCAGTAGTACCCTAAGGGACGCACAGGGCCGCCGCCCTGGCTACACCTTC.